The 15 T cell receptor beta chains below come from one sample, sequenced in a study of T-cell memory formation after mild COVID-19. TCRdb re-derived calls from the 5' RACE reads in MiXCR, one entry per CDR3 protein. The sample gives about 58,000 distinct CDR3 sequences, approximately 30% of which show up once; 35% to 45% is in the top ten. Sequenced sample: PBMCs or a T cell subset sorted from them (not recorded which). These receptors originate from a man aged 18 to 35 who had mild COVID-19 (a few samples of this study predate the infection). Cell type and time point are not known.

The chain uses TRBV6-5 and TRBJ1-2, with D unresolved. Germline values: CDR1 MNHEY, CDR2 SVGAGI. Trimming took 0 bases from V and 4 from J, leaving 6 bases between them. The CDR3 extends over 13 amino acids. The CDR3 loop reads CASSYSTGYGYTF. The CDR3 DNA reads TGTGCCAGCAGTTACTCGACTGGCTATGGCTACACCTTC.

This clonotype was detected a few times. The rearrangement joins TRBV19 to TRBJ1-5, with 9 bases fitting TRBD1. This CDR3 comprises 15 residues. The V gene's germline CDR1 is LNHDA and CDR2 SQIVND (reference sequence). J lost 3 bases, V lost 7 bases, and 7 bases had no gene match. CDR3: CASNSQGANNQPQHF. In nucleotides, the CDR3 is TGTGCCAGTAACTCACAGGGGGCAAACAATCAGCCCCAGCATTTT. Full variable domain (remainder filled in from reference TRBV19 and TRBJ1-5): DGGITQSPKYLFRKEGQNVTLSCEQNLNHDAMYWYRQDPGQGLRLIYYSQIVNDFQKGDIAEGYSVSREKKESFPLTVTSAQKNPTAFYLCASNSQGANNQPQHFGDGTRLSIL.

This clonotype was recorded a few times. For the CDR3, the DNA is TGTGCCAGCTCTCATCGGGGGACCTACGAGCAGTACGTC. Translation gives CASSHRGTYEQYV. This sequence joins TRBV18 and TRBJ2-7; TRBD2 is a possible D gene (6 bases). CDR3 length: 13 residues. The V end lost 6 bases, the J end lost 2 bases, and 11 bases lay between the germline ends. Germline V lookup: CDR1 KGHSH, CDR2 LQKENI.

The chain links TRBV7-6 to TRBJ1-1, with D perhaps TRBD1 (5 bases). Germline CDR1 is SGHVS and CDR2 is FNYEAQ. The CDR3 spans 15 residues. V gave up 5 bases and J gave up 4 bases, with 17 bases separating them. Written as DNA, the CDR3 is TGTGCCAGCAGCAAAGGCCAGGGTGCGTCCACTGAAGCTTTCTTT. It specifies CASSKGQGASTEAFF.

This chain joins TRBV4-1 and TRBJ2-3; 11 bases are a match to TRBD2. The CDR3 runs 17 residues. Trimming cost V 1 base and J 2 bases; bases outside gene matches: 5. In germline, CDR1 is MGHRA, CDR2 YSYEKL. CDR3 DNA: TGCGCCAGCAGCCAAGGGGGGACTAGCGGATTCACAGATACGCAGTATTTT. Encoded protein: CASSQGGTSGFTDTQYF.

The V gene is TRBV29-1, the J gene TRBJ2-6; tentatively, D is TRBD1 (6 bases). The CDR3 length is 15 residues. Looked up from germline, CDR1 is SQVTM and CDR2 is ANQGSEA. Trimming stripped 7 bases from V and 0 bases from J, with 13 bases between. The CDR3: CSAQGPYSGANVLTF. The CDR3 DNA reads as TGCAGCGCACAGGGCCCTTACTCTGGGGCCAACGTCCTGACTTTC.

The sample holds a few counts of this clonotype. The V gene is TRBV7-8, the J gene TRBJ2-7, with TRBD1 matching 10 bases. This CDR3 has 13 residues. With 5 bases clipped from V and 5 bases from J, the junction kept 3 bases outside the gene matches. Germline CDR1 SGHVS, CDR2 FQNEAQ. The CDR3 sequence is CASSPGTGDEQYF. The CDR3 region has the DNA TGTGCCAGCAGCCCCGGGACAGGGGACGAGCAGTACTTC.

The genes are TRBV9 and TRBJ2-1; D perhaps matches TRBD1 (6 bases). V was clipped by 0 bases and J by 5 bases, with 12 bases between them. The germline CDR1 and CDR2 sequences are SGDLS and YYNGEE. The CDR3 contains 15 residues. CDR3 sequence: CASSVVGGLDNEQFF. In DNA, the CDR3 is TGTGCCAGCAGCGTAGTAGGGGGTTTAGACAATGAGCAGTTCTTC.

The V and J genes are TRBV5-1 and TRBJ1-1; D unresolved. With 0 bases removed from V and 5 bases from J, the gap between germline ends came to 11 bases. The CDR3 runs to 14 residues. Germline lookup yields CDR1 SGHRS and CDR2 YFSETQ. This CDR3 reads CASSLDGRETEAFF. The DNA for the CDR3 is TGCGCCAGCAGCTTGGACGGGAGGGAAACTGAAGCTTTCTTT.

This clonotype turned up a few times. This sequence joins TRBV27 and TRBJ2-6; D is unresolved. Germline CDR1 reads MNHEY; CDR2 reads SMNVEV (reference sequence). This CDR3 is 14 amino acids long. The V and J ends lost 3 bases and 0 bases respectively, with 3 bases between them. CDR3 DNA: TGTGCCAGCAGTTTCTTCTCTGGGGCCAACGTCCTGACTTTC. Translating gives CASSFFSGANVLTF.

The CDR3 DNA reads TGCGCCAGCAGCCTCCTTGGGGGAGCGGCTCAAGAGACCCAGTACTTC. Encoded protein: CASSLLGGAAQETQYF. The J gene is TRBJ2-5, the V gene TRBV4-3; D tentatively fits TRBD1 or TRBD2 (5 bases each). The CDR3 has 16 residues. Looked up from germline, CDR1 is LGHNA and CDR2 is YSLEER. The V gene lost 4 bases and the J gene lost 2 bases, with 17 bases spanning the gap.

V usage is TRBV29-1 and J usage is TRBJ2-3, with D possibly being TRBD1 or TRBD2 (5 bases each). The ends were cut back, 1 base at V and 0 bases at J, with 11 bases in the middle. This CDR3 is 15 amino acids long. Germline lookup yields CDR1 SQVTM and CDR2 ANQGSEA. Written as DNA, the CDR3 is TGCAGCGTTGAAGGGGACGGTTCTAGCACAGATACGCAGTATTTT. It specifies CSVEGDGSSTDTQYF.

V usage is TRBV7-9 and J usage is TRBJ2-5; tentatively, D is TRBD1 (5 bases). Looked up from germline, CDR1 is SEHNR and CDR2 is FQNEAQ (reference sequence). The CDR3 is 15 amino acids. The germline V and J ends were trimmed by 5 bases and 4 bases, with 17 bases remaining between them. The CDR3 region is CASSGGASSPETQYF. CDR3 nucleotides: TGTGCCAGCAGCGGTGGGGCTTCCAGCCCAGAGACCCAGTACTTC.

The J gene is TRBJ1-5, the V gene TRBV6-5, with D possibly matching TRBD1 (5 bases). The CDR3 spans 15 residues. V lost 6 bases and J 2 bases, leaving 14 bases between the germline ends. Germline V lookup: CDR1 MNHEY, CDR2 SVGAGI. CDR3 DNA: TGTGCCAGCAGAAGGGACCTCCAGGGCAATCAGCCCCAGCATTTT. This translates into CASRRDLQGNQPQHF.

As for this clonotype: At one of its ends the junction is not consistent with the germline gene, which may arise from a read error. The chain uses TRBV5-1 and TRBJ2-2; a weak D match, TRBD2 (6 bases). CDR3 size: 14 residues. Per germline, CDR1 SGHRS and CDR2 YFSETQ. The CDR3 coding sequence is TGCGCCAGCAGGCAAACTTATTTTGGCGGGGAGCTGATTTTT. As protein: CASRQTYFGGELIF.